Shown below are 8 T cell receptor beta chains from a single sample sequenced in a study of OX40 agonist ivuxolimab in advanced cancers. The method was immunoSEQ multiplex PCR; TCRdb's version includes in-frame clones alone and lacks a portion of them. The table shows about 95,000 clones, with roughly nine tenths occurring only once. Sequenced here: CD4+ or CD8+ T cells sorted from blood, sampled in a trial of the OX40 agonist ivuxolimab. The receptor source for this set is an adult with an advanced solid tumor such as melanoma, head and neck, liver or kidney cancer.

The chain combines TRBV5-6 with TRBJ1-2; D remains ambiguous. CDR3 size: 12 residues. Germline V gene data show CDR1 as SGHDT and CDR2 as YYEEEE. Trimming took off 0 bases at V and 3 bases at J, with 3 bases between the two ends. Written as DNA, the CDR3 is TGTGCCAGCAGCTTGGCAGACTATGGCTACACCTTC. Protein product: CASSLADYGYTF. Full variable domain (missing parts from reference TRBV5-6 and TRBJ1-2): DAGVTQSPTHLIKTRGQQVTLRCSPKSGHDTVSWYQQALGQGPQFIFQYYEEEERQRGNFPDRFSGHQFPNYSSELNVNALLLGDSALYLCASSLADYGYTFGSGTRLTVV.

This clone was found once. This chain uses TRBV2 with TRBJ2-1, with a tentative D call TRBD1 (5 bases). V was shortened by 4 bases and J by 6 bases, with 16 bases between the two germline ends. The CDR3 spans 15 residues. Germline V gene data show CDR1 as SNHLY and CDR2 as FYNNEI. The CDR3 DNA reads TGTGCCAGCAGTGGGACACCTGAATTCGGCAATGAGCAGTTCTTC. Translation: CASSGTPEFGNEQFF.

This chain joins TRBV27 and TRBJ2-7, with TRBD2 matching 9 bases. Unmatched junction bases numbered 2, after V lost 5 bases and J lost 6 bases. There are 12 residues in the CDR3. CDR1 MNHEY and CDR2 SMNVEV come from the germline V gene (reference sequence). The CDR3 spells CASSLLAGEQYF. The CDR3 nucleotides are TGTGCCAGCAGTCTACTAGCGGGCGAGCAGTACTTC.

The chain uses TRBV6-5 and TRBJ2-2, with no clear D. V lost 10 bases and J lost 1, with 10 bases in between. This CDR3 has 13 residues. In germline, CDR1 is MNHEY, CDR2 SVGAGI. CDR3 nucleotide sequence: TGTGCCACCCGTGCGGTGAACACCGGGGAGCTGTTTTTT. Its translation is CATRAVNTGELFF.

The genes are TRBV30 and TRBJ2-3, with 7 bases aligning to TRBD1. This CDR3 region has 15 residues. Germline-derived CDR1 and CDR2 are GTSNPN and SVGIG (reference sequence). V was pared by 2 bases and J by 2 bases, with 7 bases of the junction left unmatched. CDR3: CAWSSPGQTTDTQYF. DNA of the CDR3: TGTGCCTGGAGTTCCCCGGGACAGACCACAGATACGCAGTATTTT.

The chain employs TRBV9 and TRBJ2-1, with D hard to call. Germline V gene sequence: CDR1 SGDLS, CDR2 YYNGEE. This CDR3 spans 14 amino acids. Trimming removed 0 bases from V and 5 bases from J, with 9 bases in between. The CDR3 reads CASSVGNRNNEQFF. The CDR3 DNA is TGTGCCAGCAGCGTAGGAAATCGGAACAATGAGCAGTTCTTC.

This chain links TRBV20-1 with TRBJ1-1; D is undetermined. The germline CDR1 and CDR2 sequences are DFQATT and SNEGSKA (reference sequence). V gave up 0 bases and J gave up 6 bases, with 5 bases separating them. The CDR3 has 11 residues. DNA of the CDR3: TGCAGTGCTAGAGATTACCCTGAAGCTTTCTTT. Translated: CSARDYPEAFF.

The gene calls are TRBV11-2 and TRBJ2-2, with TRBD1 matching 9 bases. CDR3 size: 17 residues. Per germline, CDR1 SGHAT and CDR2 FQNNGV. The J segment lost 2 bases and the V segment lost 5 bases, leaving 9 bases of the junction unmatched. The CDR3 DNA reads TGTGCCAGCAGCCCTAGAGGACAGGGGCGAAACACCGGGGAGCTGTTTTTT. Protein: CASSPRGQGRNTGELFF.